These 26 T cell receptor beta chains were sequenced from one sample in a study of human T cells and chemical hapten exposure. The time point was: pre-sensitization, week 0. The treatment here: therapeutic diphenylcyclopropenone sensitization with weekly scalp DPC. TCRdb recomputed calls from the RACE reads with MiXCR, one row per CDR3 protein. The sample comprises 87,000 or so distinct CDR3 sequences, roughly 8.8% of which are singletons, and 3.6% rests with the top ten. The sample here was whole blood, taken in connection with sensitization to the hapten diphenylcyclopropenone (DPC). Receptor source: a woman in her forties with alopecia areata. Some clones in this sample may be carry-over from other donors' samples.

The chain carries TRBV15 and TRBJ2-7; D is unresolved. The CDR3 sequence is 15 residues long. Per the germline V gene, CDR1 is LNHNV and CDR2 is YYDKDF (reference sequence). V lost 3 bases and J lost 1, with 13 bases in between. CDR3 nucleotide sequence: TGTGCCACCAGCAGGGTCCGCTTGGGGTCCTACGAGCAGTACTTC. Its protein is CATSRVRLGSYEQYF.

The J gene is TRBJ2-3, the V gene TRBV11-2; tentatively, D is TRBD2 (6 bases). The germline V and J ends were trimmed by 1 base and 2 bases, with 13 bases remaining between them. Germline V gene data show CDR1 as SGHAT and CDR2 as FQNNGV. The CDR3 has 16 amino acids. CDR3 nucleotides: TGTGCCAGCAGCTTAGTCCGGGGGATGGCCACAGATACGCAGTATTTT. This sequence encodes CASSLVRGMATDTQYF.

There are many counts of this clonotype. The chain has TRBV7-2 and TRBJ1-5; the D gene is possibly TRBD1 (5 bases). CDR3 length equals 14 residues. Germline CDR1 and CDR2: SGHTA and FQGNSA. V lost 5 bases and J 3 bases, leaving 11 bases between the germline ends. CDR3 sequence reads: CASSRGPINQPQHF. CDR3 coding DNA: TGTGCCAGCAGCCGGGGACCGATCAATCAGCCCCAGCATTTT.

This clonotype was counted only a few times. The CDR3 spells CSARQGHSTDTQYF. CDR3 bases: TGCAGTGCTCGGCAGGGTCACTCCACAGATACGCAGTATTTT. V usage is TRBV20-1 and J usage is TRBJ2-3; tentative D call: TRBD1 (5 bases). Per the germline V gene, CDR1 is DFQATT and CDR2 is SNEGSKA (reference sequence). The CDR3 runs 14 residues. Trimming left V 5 bases short and J 2 bases short, with 14 bases between.

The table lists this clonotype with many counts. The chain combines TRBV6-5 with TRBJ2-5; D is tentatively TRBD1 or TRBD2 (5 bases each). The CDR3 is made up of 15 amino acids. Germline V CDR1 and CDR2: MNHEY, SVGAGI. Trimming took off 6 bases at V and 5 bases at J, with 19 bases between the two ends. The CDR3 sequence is CASSPVGVDAETQYF. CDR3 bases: TGTGCCAGCAGCCCCGTGGGGGTGGATGCGGAGACCCAGTACTTC.

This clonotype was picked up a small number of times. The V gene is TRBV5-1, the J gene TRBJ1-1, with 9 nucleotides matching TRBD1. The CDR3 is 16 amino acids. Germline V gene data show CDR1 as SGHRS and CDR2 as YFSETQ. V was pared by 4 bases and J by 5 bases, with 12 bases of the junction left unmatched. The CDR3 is CASSIQSGQGGTEAFF. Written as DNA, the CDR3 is TGCGCCAGCAGCATACAATCGGGACAGGGTGGAACTGAAGCTTTCTTT.

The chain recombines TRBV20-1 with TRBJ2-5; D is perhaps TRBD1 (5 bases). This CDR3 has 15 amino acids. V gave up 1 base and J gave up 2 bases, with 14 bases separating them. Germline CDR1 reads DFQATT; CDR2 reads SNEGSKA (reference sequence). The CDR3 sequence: CSARGLGVPQETQYF. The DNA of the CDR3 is TGCAGTGCTAGAGGTTTAGGGGTACCGCAAGAGACCCAGTACTTC.

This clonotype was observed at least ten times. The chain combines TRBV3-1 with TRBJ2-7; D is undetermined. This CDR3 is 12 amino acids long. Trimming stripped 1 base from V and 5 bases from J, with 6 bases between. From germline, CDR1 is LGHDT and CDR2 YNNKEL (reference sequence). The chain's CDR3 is CASSQARNEQYF. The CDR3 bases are TGTGCCAGCAGCCAAGCCCGGAACGAGCAGTACTTC.

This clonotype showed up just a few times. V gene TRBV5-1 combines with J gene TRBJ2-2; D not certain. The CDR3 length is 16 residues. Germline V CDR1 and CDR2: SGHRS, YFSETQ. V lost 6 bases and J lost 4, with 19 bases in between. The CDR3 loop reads CASTLSPQASTGELFF. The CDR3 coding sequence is TGCGCCAGCACACTAAGCCCCCAAGCATCCACCGGGGAGCTGTTTTTT.

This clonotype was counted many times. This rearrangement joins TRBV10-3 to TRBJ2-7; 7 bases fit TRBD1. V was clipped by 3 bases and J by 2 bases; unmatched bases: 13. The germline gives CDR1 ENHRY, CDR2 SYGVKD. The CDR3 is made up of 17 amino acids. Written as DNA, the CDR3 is TGTGCCATCAGTGACCCACTCCGGGACAGCGAGGCCTACGAGCAGTACTTC. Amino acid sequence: CAISDPLRDSEAYEQYF.

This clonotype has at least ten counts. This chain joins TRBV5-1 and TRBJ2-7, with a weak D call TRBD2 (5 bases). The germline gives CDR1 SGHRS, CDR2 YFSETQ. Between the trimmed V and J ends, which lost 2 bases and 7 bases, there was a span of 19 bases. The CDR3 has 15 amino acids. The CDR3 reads CASSLSGPPRDEQYF. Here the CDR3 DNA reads TGCGCCAGCAGCTTAAGTGGACCACCTCGGGATGAGCAGTACTTC. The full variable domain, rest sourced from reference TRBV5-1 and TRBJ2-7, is KAGVTQTPRYLIKTRGQQVTLSCSPISGHRSVSWYQQTPGQGLQFLFEYFSETQRNKGNFPGRFSGRQFSNSRSEMNVSTLELGDSALYLCASSLSGPPRDEQYFGPGTRLTVT.

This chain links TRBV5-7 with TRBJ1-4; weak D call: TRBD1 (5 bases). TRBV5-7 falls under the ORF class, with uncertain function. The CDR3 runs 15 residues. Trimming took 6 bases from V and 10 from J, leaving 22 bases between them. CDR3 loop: CASIWGRPNDGKLFF. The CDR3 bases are TGTGCCAGCATCTGGGGCAGACCAAATGATGGAAAACTGTTTTTT.

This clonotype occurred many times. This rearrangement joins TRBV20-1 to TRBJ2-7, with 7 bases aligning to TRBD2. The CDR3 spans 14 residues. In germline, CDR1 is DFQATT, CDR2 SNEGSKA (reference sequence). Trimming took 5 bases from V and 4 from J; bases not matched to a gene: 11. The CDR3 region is CSASAGTDLYEQYF. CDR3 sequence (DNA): TGCAGTGCTTCAGCGGGGACGGACTTGTACGAGCAGTACTTC.

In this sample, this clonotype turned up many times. The CDR3 region is CSASPSNQETQYF. CDR3 nucleotides: TGCAGCGCCTCCCCATCCAACCAAGAGACCCAGTACTTC. The chain joins TRBV29-1 to TRBJ2-5; D remains ambiguous. V shed 7 bases and J shed 0 bases, with 12 bases lying between them. The length of the CDR3 is 13 residues. The germline V gene has CDR1 SQVTM and CDR2 ANQGSEA.

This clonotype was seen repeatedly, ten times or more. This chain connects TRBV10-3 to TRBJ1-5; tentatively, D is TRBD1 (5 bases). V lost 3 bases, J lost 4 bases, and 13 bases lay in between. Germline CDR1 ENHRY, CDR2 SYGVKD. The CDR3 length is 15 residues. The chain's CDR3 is CAISEQMTVNQPQHF. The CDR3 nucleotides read TGTGCCATCAGTGAACAAATGACAGTTAATCAGCCCCAGCATTTT.

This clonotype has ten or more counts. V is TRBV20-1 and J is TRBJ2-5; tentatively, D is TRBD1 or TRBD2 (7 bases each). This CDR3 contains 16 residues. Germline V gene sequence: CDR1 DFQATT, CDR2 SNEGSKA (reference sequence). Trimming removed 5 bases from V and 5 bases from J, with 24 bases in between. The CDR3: CSADPLGRGGAETQYF. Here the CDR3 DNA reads TGCAGTGCTGACCCCCTGGGCAGGGGGGGCGCCGAGACCCAGTACTTC.

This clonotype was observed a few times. As DNA, the CDR3 is TGTGCCAGCAGTGGACAGGGGATTTACGAGCAGTACTTC. It specifies CASSGQGIYEQYF. The V call is TRBV2, the J call TRBJ2-7, with 8 nucleotides matching TRBD1. This CDR3 contains 13 residues. Germline loops: CDR1 SNHLY, CDR2 FYNNEI. V lost 4 bases to trimming and J lost 4 bases; unmatched junction nucleotides: 3.

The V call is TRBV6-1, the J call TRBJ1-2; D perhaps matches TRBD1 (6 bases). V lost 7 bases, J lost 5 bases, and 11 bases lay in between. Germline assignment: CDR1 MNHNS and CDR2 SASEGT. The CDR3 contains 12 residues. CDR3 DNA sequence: TGTGCCAGCAAGGACAGTGGATATGGCTACACCTTC. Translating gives CASKDSGYGYTF.

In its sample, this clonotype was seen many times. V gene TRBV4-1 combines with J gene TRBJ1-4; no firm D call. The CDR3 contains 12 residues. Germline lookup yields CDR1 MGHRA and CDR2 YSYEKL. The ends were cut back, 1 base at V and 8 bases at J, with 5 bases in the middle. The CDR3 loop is CASSQGAEKLFF. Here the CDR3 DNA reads TGCGCCAGCAGCCAAGGGGCCGAAAAACTGTTTTTT.

The CDR3 spells CASSLGLRDGELFF. CDR3 sequence (DNA): TGTGCCAGCAGTTTAGGTTTGCGGGACGGGGAGCTGTTTTTT. This chain joins TRBV12-3 or TRBV12-4 and TRBJ2-2, with a weak D call TRBD2 (6 bases). V was pared by 1 base and J by 7 bases, with 10 bases between. The CDR3 covers 14 residues.

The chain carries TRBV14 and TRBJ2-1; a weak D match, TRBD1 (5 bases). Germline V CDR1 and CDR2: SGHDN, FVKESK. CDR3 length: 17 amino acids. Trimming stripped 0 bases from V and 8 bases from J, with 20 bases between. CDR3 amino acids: CASSQDIGPTVGHEQFF. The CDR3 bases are TGTGCCAGCAGCCAAGATATCGGTCCGACGGTGGGGCATGAGCAGTTCTTC.

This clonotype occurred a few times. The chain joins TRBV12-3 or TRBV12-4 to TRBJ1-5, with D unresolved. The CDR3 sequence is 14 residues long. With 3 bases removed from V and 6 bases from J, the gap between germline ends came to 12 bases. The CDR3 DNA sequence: TGTGCCAGCAGTTTGGCGGGTATCCTTCAGCCCCAGCATTTT. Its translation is CASSLAGILQPQHF.

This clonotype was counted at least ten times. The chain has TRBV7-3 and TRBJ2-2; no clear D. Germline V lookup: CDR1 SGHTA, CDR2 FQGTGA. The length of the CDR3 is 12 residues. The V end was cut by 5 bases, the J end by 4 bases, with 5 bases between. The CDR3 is CASSPPTGELFF. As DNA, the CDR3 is TGTGCCAGCAGCCCCCCCACCGGGGAGCTGTTTTTT. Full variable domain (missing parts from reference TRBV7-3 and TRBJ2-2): GAGVSQTPSNKVTEKGKYVELRCDPISGHTALYWYRQSLGQGPEFLIYFQGTGAADDSGLPNDRFFAVRPEGSVSTLKIQRTERGDSAVYLCASSPPTGELFFGEGSRLTVL.

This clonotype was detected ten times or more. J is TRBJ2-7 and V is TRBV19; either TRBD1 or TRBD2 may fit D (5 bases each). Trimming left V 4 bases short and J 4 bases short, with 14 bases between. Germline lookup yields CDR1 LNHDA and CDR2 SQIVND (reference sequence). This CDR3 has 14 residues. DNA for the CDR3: TGTGCCAGTAGTACAGGTTTTGGGGGTTACGAGCAGTACTTC. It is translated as CASSTGFGGYEQYF.

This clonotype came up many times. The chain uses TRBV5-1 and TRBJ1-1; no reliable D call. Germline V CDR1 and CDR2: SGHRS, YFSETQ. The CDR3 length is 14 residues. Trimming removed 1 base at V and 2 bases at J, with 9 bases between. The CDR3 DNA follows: TGCGCCAGCAGCTTGTCCAGACAAAACACTGAAGCTTTCTTT. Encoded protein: CASSLSRQNTEAFF.

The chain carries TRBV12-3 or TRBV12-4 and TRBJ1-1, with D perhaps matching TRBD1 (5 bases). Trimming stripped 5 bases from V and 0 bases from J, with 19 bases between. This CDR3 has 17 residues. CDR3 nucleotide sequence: TGTGCCAGCAGTGGGACGCCCGGGGTGTCCATGAACACTGAAGCTTTCTTT. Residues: CASSGTPGVSMNTEAFF.